These T cell receptor beta chains were read from a single sample in a study of early T cells in non-severe SARS-CoV-2 infection. TCRdb recomputed calls from the 5' RACE reads with MiXCR, one row per CDR3 protein. Among 90,000 to 130,000 distinct CDR3 sequences listed, 10% to 15% were seen once. This specimen was whole blood, taken at baseline. The receptors stem from an adult who was a healthcare worker with PCR-confirmed SARS-CoV-2 infection or an uninfected control (not recorded which). Each CDR3 is given with its conserved first and last residue. D genes are given only for firm matches. Rows give clone size only sometimes, using once, few, many, or a class for an expanded clone.

CDR3aa: CASSFSRGQQTYEQYF
CDR3nt: TGTGCCAGCAGTTTTAGCCGCGGACAGCAGACCTACGAGCAGTACTTC
j_gene: TRBJ2-7
d_gene: .
len: 16
v_gene: TRBV27
abundance: many

CDR3aa: CASSLEAGLAAITDTQYF
CDR3nt: TGCGCCAGCAGCTTGGAGGCTGGACTAGCGGCCATCACAGATACGCAGTATTTT
j_gene: TRBJ2-3
d_gene: TRBD2
len: 18
v_gene: TRBV5-1
abundance: many

CDR3aa: CASSSGGGHYEQYF
CDR3nt: TGTGCCAGCAGTTCGGGGGGAGGGCACTACGAGCAGTACTTC
j_gene: TRBJ2-7
d_gene: TRBD2
len: 14
v_gene: TRBV27
abundance: .

CDR3aa: CASSQGLAGGSYEQYF
CDR3nt: TGCGCCAGCAGCCAAGGACTAGCGGGAGGATCGTACGAGCAGTACTTC
j_gene: TRBJ2-7
d_gene: TRBD2
len: 16
v_gene: TRBV5-1
abundance: few

CDR3aa: CASSPEFGNQPQHF
CDR3nt: TGTGCCAGCTCACCGGAATTCGGCAATCAGCCCCAGCATTTT
j_gene: TRBJ1-5
d_gene: .
len: 14
v_gene: TRBV18
abundance: few

CDR3aa: CSARTGTGSSMNTEAFF
CDR3nt: TGCAGTGCTCGAACCGGGACAGGGAGTTCCATGAACACTGAAGCTTTCTTT
j_gene: TRBJ1-1
d_gene: TRBD1
len: 17
v_gene: TRBV20-1
abundance: .

CDR3aa: CSATRDTGNYGYTF
CDR3nt: TGCAGTGCCACCAGGGACACGGGCAACTATGGCTACACCTTC
j_gene: TRBJ1-2
d_gene: .
len: 14
v_gene: TRBV20-1
abundance: few

CDR3aa: CASRATGELFF
CDR3nt: TGTGCCAGCAGAGCCACCGGGGAGCTGTTTTTT
j_gene: TRBJ2-2
d_gene: .
len: 11
v_gene: TRBV11-2
abundance: few

CDR3aa: CASSDRQGGTEAFF
CDR3nt: TGTGCCAGCTCAGATAGACAGGGGGGCACTGAAGCTTTCTTT
j_gene: TRBJ1-1
d_gene: TRBD1
len: 14
v_gene: TRBV18
abundance: .

CDR3aa: CAISEGQEETQYF
CDR3nt: TGTGCCATCAGTGAAGGACAGGAAGAGACCCAGTACTTC
j_gene: TRBJ2-5
d_gene: TRBD1
len: 13
v_gene: TRBV10-3
abundance: .

CDR3aa: CASSAPGLAGGTGELFF
CDR3nt: TGTGCCAGCAGCGCCCCGGGACTAGCGGGAGGCACCGGGGAGCTGTTTTTT
j_gene: TRBJ2-2
d_gene: TRBD2
len: 17
v_gene: TRBV7-2
abundance: many

CDR3aa: CASSVAPAGDYEQYF
CDR3nt: TGTGCCAGCAGCGTAGCTCCAGCTGGAGACTACGAGCAGTACTTC
j_gene: TRBJ2-7
d_gene: .
len: 15
v_gene: TRBV9
abundance: many

CDR3aa: CSAGQGSEAFF
CDR3nt: TGCAGCGCCGGACAGGGGTCTGAAGCTTTCTTT
j_gene: TRBJ1-1
d_gene: TRBD1
len: 11
v_gene: TRBV29-1
abundance: few

CDR3aa: CASSAGDSPLHF
CDR3nt: TGTGCCAGCAGCGCGGGTGATTCACCCCTCCACTTT
j_gene: TRBJ1-6
d_gene: .
len: 12
v_gene: TRBV11-3
abundance: many

CDR3aa: CSAPFSGGRETQYF
CDR3nt: TGCAGTGCTCCTTTTAGCGGGGGGCGGGAGACCCAGTACTTC
j_gene: TRBJ2-5
d_gene: TRBD2
len: 14
v_gene: TRBV20-1
abundance: .

CDR3aa: CASSPSAGTSYEQYF
CDR3nt: TGTGCCAGCTCACCTTCCGCCGGGACCTCCTACGAGCAGTACTTC
j_gene: TRBJ2-7
d_gene: .
len: 15
v_gene: TRBV18
abundance: .

CDR3aa: CASSSDGSSRALHF
CDR3nt: TGTGCCAGCAGCTCGGACGGCTCAAGTCGGGCCCTCCACTTT
j_gene: TRBJ1-6
d_gene: .
len: 14
v_gene: TRBV5-4
abundance: .

CDR3aa: CSVGDRVYGYTF
CDR3nt: TGCAGCGTTGGTGACAGAGTCTATGGCTACACCTTC
j_gene: TRBJ1-2
d_gene: .
len: 12
v_gene: TRBV29-1
abundance: .

CDR3aa: CAWSLAGGPNTEAFF
CDR3nt: TGTGCCTGGAGTCTCGCAGGGGGCCCGAACACTGAAGCTTTCTTT
j_gene: TRBJ1-1
d_gene: TRBD1
len: 15
v_gene: TRBV30
abundance: few

CDR3aa: CASSLSAGSSYEQYF
CDR3nt: TGTGCCAGCAGTTTATCGGCGGGATCCTCCTACGAGCAGTACTTC
j_gene: TRBJ2-7
d_gene: .
len: 15
v_gene: TRBV28
abundance: .

CDR3aa: CASSSQDTGELFF
CDR3nt: TGCGCCAGCAGCTCCCAGGACACCGGGGAGCTGTTTTTT
j_gene: TRBJ2-2
d_gene: .
len: 13
v_gene: TRBV5-1
abundance: few

CDR3aa: CASSETGFTEAFF
CDR3nt: TGTGCCAGCAGTGAAACGGGATTCACTGAAGCTTTCTTT
j_gene: TRBJ1-1
d_gene: .
len: 13
v_gene: TRBV6-4
abundance: .

CDR3aa: CATSPRSILDPAYNEQFF
CDR3nt: TGTGCCACCAGTCCCCGTAGTATCTTAGATCCTGCCTACAATGAGCAGTTCTTC
j_gene: TRBJ2-1
d_gene: .
len: 18
v_gene: TRBV24-1
abundance: few

CDR3aa: CASSQHSKEETQYF
CDR3nt: TGTGCCAGCAGCCAACACTCAAAGGAAGAGACCCAGTACTTC
j_gene: TRBJ2-5
d_gene: .
len: 14
v_gene: TRBV7-3
abundance: few

CDR3aa: CAWTTRANTIYF
CDR3nt: TGTGCCTGGACCACCCGGGCAAACACCATATATTTT
j_gene: TRBJ1-3
d_gene: .
len: 12
v_gene: TRBV30
abundance: .

CDR3aa: CASSLGVRDLYNEQFF
CDR3nt: TGTGCCAGCAGCTTAGGAGTTAGGGACCTCTACAATGAGCAGTTCTTC
j_gene: TRBJ2-1
d_gene: .
len: 16
v_gene: TRBV11-1
abundance: few

CDR3aa: CASSLRETGNTIYF
CDR3nt: TGCGCCAGCAGCTTGCGGGAAACTGGAAACACCATATATTTT
j_gene: TRBJ1-3
d_gene: .
len: 14
v_gene: TRBV5-1
abundance: .

CDR3aa: CASRIFGTANTEAFF
CDR3nt: TGTGCCAGCAGGATATTTGGGACGGCGAACACTGAAGCTTTCTTT
j_gene: TRBJ1-1
d_gene: .
len: 15
v_gene: TRBV6-5
abundance: .

CDR3aa: CASSQLGSRWAYF
CDR3nt: TGTGCCAGCAGTCAGCTGGGAAGCCGTTGGGCTTACTTC
j_gene: TRBJ2-7
d_gene: .
len: 13
v_gene: TRBV28
abundance: .

CDR3aa: CASTKQGTGNQPQHF
CDR3nt: TGTGCCAGCACTAAACAGGGGACAGGAAATCAGCCCCAGCATTTT
j_gene: TRBJ1-5
d_gene: TRBD1
len: 15
v_gene: TRBV2
abundance: few